The 9 T cell receptor beta chains below all came from one sample that was sequenced in a study of blood T cell repertoires in COVID-19. Produced via immunoSEQ multiplex PCR; TCRdb's table is partial and in-frame only. In the table there are under 300,000 clones, around 84% of which are singletons. The sample was peripheral blood. The receptor source for this set is a woman aged 65 to 85 with active or convalescent COVID-19.

The chain uses TRBV4-3 and TRBJ1-2; D gene ambiguous. The CDR3 loop spans 12 amino acids. The germline V gene encodes CDR1 LGHNA and CDR2 YSLEER. The ends were cut back, 0 bases at V and 8 bases at J, with 7 bases in the middle. This chain's CDR3 is CASSQDLRGYTF. CDR3 nucleotide sequence: TGCGCCAGCAGCCAAGATCTTCGGGGCTACACCTTC.

V is TRBV5-6 and J is TRBJ2-3; perhaps TRBD2 as D (6 bases). V lost 4 bases, J lost 1 base, and 13 bases lay in between. CDR3 length: 15 residues. Germline values: CDR1 SGHDT, CDR2 YYEEEE. CDR3 in DNA: TGTGCCAGCAGCATCGCCAGGGAGGGCACAGATACGCAGTATTTT. It translates to CASSIAREGTDTQYF.

The chain carries TRBV7-2 and TRBJ1-1; 7 positions agree with TRBD1. CDR3 length: 14 residues. V was pared by 5 bases and J by 1 base, with 4 bases of the junction left unmatched. Germline V gene sequence: CDR1 SGHTA, CDR2 FQGNSA. The CDR3 region is CASSTRQGNTEAFF. CDR3 nucleotide sequence: TGTGCCAGCAGCACGCGACAGGGGAACACTGAAGCTTTCTTT.

Worth noting for this clone: Other nucleotide sequences from this sample produce the same CDR3. V and J are TRBV7-9 and TRBJ1-2; D unresolved. Germline V gene sequence: CDR1 SEHNR, CDR2 FQNEAQ (reference sequence). The ends were cut back, 1 base at V and 2 bases at J, with 8 bases in the middle. This CDR3 is 14 amino acids long. The CDR3, as DNA: TGTGCCAGCAGCTTAGGAACAGCAAACTATGGCTACACCTTC. Its protein product is CASSLGTANYGYTF. Full variable domain (outside the CDR3, taken from reference TRBV7-9 and TRBJ1-2): DTGVSQNPRHKITKRGQNVTFRCDPISEHNRLYWYRQTLGQGPEFLTYFQNEAQLEKSRLLSDRFSAERPKGSFSTLEIQRTEQGDSAMYLCASSLGTANYGYTFGSGTRLTVV.

The rearrangement joins TRBV11-2 to TRBJ2-7, with TRBD1 matching 7 bases. Losses at the gene ends were 4 bases for V and 1 base for J; bases not matched to a gene: 4. The CDR3 length is 14 residues. Germline V gene sequence: CDR1 SGHAT, CDR2 FQNNGV. The CDR3 sequence: CASSSYRGSYEQYF. The CDR3 nucleotides read TGTGCCAGCAGCTCCTACAGGGGATCCTACGAGCAGTACTTC.

This clone was counted once. This rearrangement joins TRBV2 to TRBJ1-5; the D gene is possibly TRBD1 (6 bases). This CDR3 has 14 amino acids. The V gene lost 8 bases and the J gene lost 2 bases, with 13 bases spanning the gap. Per the germline V gene, CDR1 is SNHLY and CDR2 is FYNNEI. The CDR3 DNA sequence: TGTGCCAGCGGAGTACAGGGTGGCAATCAGCCCCAGCATTTT. Translated: CASGVQGGNQPQHF.

This chain uses TRBV5-8 with TRBJ1-2, with TRBD1 as a possible D gene (5 bases). The length of the CDR3 is 14 residues. The ends were cut back, 2 bases at V and 4 bases at J, with 12 bases in the middle. CDR1 is SGHTS and CDR2 is YDEGEE in the germline V gene. CDR3 sequence (DNA): TGTGCCAGCAGCTTATTGGGGCAGGCCTATGGCTACACCTTC. It specifies CASSLLGQAYGYTF.

The rearrangement links TRBV6-2 or TRBV6-3 to TRBJ1-1, with D maybe TRBD1 (5 bases). CDR3 length: 13 amino acids. V shed 2 bases and J shed 4 bases, with 8 bases lying between them. Per germline, CDR1 MNHEY and CDR2 SVGEGT. The CDR3 spells CASSYGGLTEAFF. In nucleotides, the CDR3 is TGTGCCAGCAGTTACGGGGGACTCACTGAAGCTTTCTTT.

The J gene is TRBJ2-6, the V gene TRBV5-1; TRBD1 aligns across 8 bases. The CDR3 consists of 19 residues. J was trimmed by 0 bases and V by 2 bases; bases with no gene match: 10. The germline V gene encodes CDR1 SGHRS and CDR2 YFSETQ. In DNA, the CDR3 is TGCGCCAGCAGCTTCACTCGGGACAGGCAACGCTCTGGGGCCAACGTCCTGACTTTC. This codes for CASSFTRDRQRSGANVLTF.